This T cell receptor (beta chain) derives from a study of cytomegalovirus exposure and HLA in healthy donors. The primer mix had 60 Vbeta and 13 Jbeta primers. The repertoire was sequenced with immunoSEQ multiplex PCR; TCRdb's copy has only in-frame clones and lacks some. The sample holds over 150,000 clones, roughly 78% seen once. Germline V gives CDR1 SGHNT, CDR2 YYREEE (reference sequence). Trimming took 0 bases from V and 0 from J, leaving 13 bases between them. The CDR3 totals 17 residues. This clone was picked up one time. The specimen was PBMCs. The sequence came from a woman between 50 and 59 years old in good health and CMV-seropositive. The chain joins TRBV5-4 to TRBJ2-4, with D possibly being TRBD2 (5 bases). The CDR3 nucleotides are TGTGCCAGCAGCTTGGGTGGAGGAACGCTAGCCAAAAACATTCAGTACTTC. Residues: CASSLGGGTLAKNIQYF. The full variable domain, its missing parts supplied by reference TRBV5-4 and TRBJ2-4, is ETGVTQSPTHLIKTRGQQVTLRCSSQSGHNTVSWYQQALGQGPQFIFQYYREEENGRGNFPPRFSGLQFPNYSSELNVNALELDDSALYLCASSLGGGTLAKNIQYFGAGTRLSVL.